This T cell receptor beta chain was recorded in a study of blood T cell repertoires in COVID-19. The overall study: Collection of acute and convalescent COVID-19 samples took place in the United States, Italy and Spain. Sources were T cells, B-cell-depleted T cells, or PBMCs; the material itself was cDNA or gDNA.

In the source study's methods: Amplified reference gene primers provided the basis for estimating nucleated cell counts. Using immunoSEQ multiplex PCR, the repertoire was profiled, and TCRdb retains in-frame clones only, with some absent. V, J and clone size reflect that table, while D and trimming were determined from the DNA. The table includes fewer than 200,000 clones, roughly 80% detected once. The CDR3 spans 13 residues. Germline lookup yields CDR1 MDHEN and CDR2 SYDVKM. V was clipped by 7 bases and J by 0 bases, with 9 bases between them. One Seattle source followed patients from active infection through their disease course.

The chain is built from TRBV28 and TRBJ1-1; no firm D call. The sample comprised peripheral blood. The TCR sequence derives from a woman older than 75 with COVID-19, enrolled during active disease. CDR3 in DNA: TGTGCCAGCACCACGACTGTGAACACTGAAGCTTTCTTT. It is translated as CASTTTVNTEAFF.